These 16 T cell receptor beta chains originate from one sample sequenced in a study of T cell responses to AZD1222 COVID-19 vaccine (dated by TCRdb to about 2021). Library creation used the immunoSEQ multiplex PCR assay. TCRdb carries this immuneACCESS record with in-frame sequences only. Its versions omit some clonotypes, under half of them owing to an unresolved V gene in the studies checked, with the rest unexplained. This sample holds about 96,000 clones; roughly 90% were observed only once. Of the sample, about 25% falls within the top ten clones. Per the publication, the time point label means: baseline before first vaccination. The sequencing here drew on peripheral blood, taken on day 0 of AZD1222 vaccination. The receptors were gathered from an adult in good health.

The CDR3 here is CASRLLRAADEQYF. The CDR3, as DNA: TGTGCCAGCAGACTCCTTAGGGCGGCCGACGAGCAGTACTTC. This chain uses TRBV6-5 with TRBJ2-7; D gene uncertain. The CDR3 is 14 residues long. Trimming cost V 6 bases and J 5 bases, with 17 bases left between them. Germline CDR1 and CDR2: MNHEY and SVGAGI.

This clone has only one observation. This chain connects TRBV12-3 or TRBV12-4 to TRBJ2-7; D unresolved. The CDR3 totals 12 residues. The V gene lost 5 bases and the J gene lost 2 bases, with 7 bases spanning the gap. The DNA of the CDR3 is TGTGCCAGCAGTCAAATACCCTACGAGCAGTACTTC. This gives the protein CASSQIPYEQYF.

Concerning this clone itself: Other DNA sequences in the sample encode the same CDR3. This sequence joins TRBV19 and TRBJ1-5; no reliable D call. Germline CDR1 is LNHDA and CDR2 is SQIVND (reference sequence). Trimming cost V 1 base and J 3 bases, with 1 base left between them. The CDR3 contains 12 residues. The CDR3 DNA reads as TGTGCCAGTAGTATAGTCAATCAGCCCCAGCATTTT. This codes for CASSIVNQPQHF.

This sequence joins TRBV7-8 and TRBJ2-7, with D perhaps TRBD2 (5 bases). Germline CDR1 reads SGHVS; CDR2 reads FQNEAQ. V shed 7 bases and J shed 3 bases, with 16 bases lying between them. The CDR3 runs 14 residues. This CDR3 reads CASTPRGNNYEQYF. DNA for the CDR3: TGTGCCAGCACCCCTCGGGGAAATAACTACGAGCAGTACTTC. Full variable domain (remainder filled in from reference TRBV7-8 and TRBJ2-7): GAGVSQSPRYKVAKRGQDVALRCDPISGHVSLFWYQQALGQGPEFLTYFQNEAQLDKSGLPSDRFFAERPEGSVSTLKIQRTQQEDSAVYLCASTPRGNNYEQYFGPGTRLTVT.

The genes are TRBV28 and TRBJ2-5; a possible D gene is TRBD2 (6 bases). V was shortened by 6 bases and J by 9 bases, with 11 bases between the two germline ends. There are 11 residues in the CDR3. CDR1 is MDHEN, CDR2 SYDVKM, per germline. The CDR3 sequence: CASSPRRAQYF. CDR3 DNA sequence: TGTGCCAGCAGCCCCAGGAGGGCCCAGTACTTC.

This sequence joins TRBV24-1 and TRBJ1-5; TRBD1 matches 7 bases. J was trimmed by 5 bases and V by 4 bases; bases with no gene match: 7. Germline assignment: CDR1 KGHDR and CDR2 SFDVKD. CDR3 length equals 15 residues. The DNA for the CDR3 is TGTGCCACCAGTGACAGGACAGGTCTTGATCAGCCCCAGCATTTT. Residues: CATSDRTGLDQPQHF.

The chain recombines TRBV28 with TRBJ1-3; tentative D call: TRBD1 (5 bases). The V gene's germline CDR1 is MDHEN and CDR2 SYDVKM. CDR3 length: 15 residues. Trimming took 6 bases from V and 2 from J, leaving 14 bases between them. The CDR3 loop is CASRLRVVAGNTIYF. The CDR3 DNA reads TGTGCCAGCAGACTCAGGGTGGTAGCTGGAAACACCATATATTTT. Full variable domain (missing parts from reference TRBV28 and TRBJ1-3): DVKVTQSSRYLVKRTGEKVFLECVQDMDHENMFWYRQDPGLGLRLIYFSYDVKMKEKGDIPEGYSVSREKKERFSLILESASTNQTSMYLCASRLRVVAGNTIYFGEGSWLTVV.

The V and J genes are TRBV28 and TRBJ2-3, with no clear D. There are 12 residues in the CDR3. Trimming removed 6 bases at V and 5 bases at J, with 9 bases between. Looked up from germline, CDR1 is MDHEN and CDR2 is SYDVKM. The CDR3 is CASSPPGDTQYF. CDR3 nucleotide sequence: TGTGCCAGCAGCCCTCCAGGAGATACGCAGTATTTT.

This clone was counted between two and nine times. The V and J genes are TRBV6-5 and TRBJ1-3; possibly TRBD1 for D (6 bases). V lost 7 bases, J lost 11 bases, and 12 bases lay in between. This CDR3 comprises 11 residues. Germline loops: CDR1 MNHEY, CDR2 SVGAGI. The CDR3 sequence: CASTDGTPIYF. In DNA, the CDR3 is TGTGCCAGCACCGACGGGACACCCATATATTTT.

The chain joins TRBV6-5 to TRBJ1-6; no firm D call. From germline, CDR1 is MNHEY and CDR2 SVGAGI. V lost 8 bases and J lost 13, with 18 bases in between. The CDR3 sequence is 13 residues long. The CDR3 nucleotides read TGTGCCAGCCGACCGGGCCAGCGGTGGCCCCTCCACTTT. Its protein is CASRPGQRWPLHF.

This rearrangement joins TRBV28 to TRBJ2-7; 15 bases agree with TRBD2. The CDR3 consists of 15 residues. Germline CDR1 is MDHEN and CDR2 is SYDVKM. J gave up 5 bases and V 2 bases, and 1 base lay outside the gene matches. CDR3 sequence reads: CASSLGTSGRHEQYF. The CDR3 DNA reads as TGTGCCAGCAGTTTAGGGACTAGCGGGAGGCACGAGCAGTACTTC.

This clone occurred once. The rearrangement joins TRBV4-3 to TRBJ2-3; D may be TRBD2 (5 bases). CDR1 LGHNA and CDR2 YSLEER come from the germline V gene. The CDR3 contains 15 residues. V gave up 3 bases and J gave up 2 bases, with 12 bases separating them. This CDR3 is CASSQGTGITDTQYF. CDR3 nucleotide sequence: TGCGCCAGCAGCCAGGGAACGGGGATCACAGATACGCAGTATTTT.

This CDR3 reads CASSQEPTTEAFF. CDR3 DNA sequence: TGCGCCAGCAGCCAAGAGCCAACCACTGAAGCTTTCTTT. This chain joins TRBV4-1 and TRBJ1-1, with unresolved D. Germline CDR1 MGHRA, CDR2 YSYEKL. V lost 0 bases and J 4 bases, leaving 6 bases between the germline ends. This CDR3 comprises 13 residues.

The genes are TRBV27 and TRBJ1-4; weak D call: TRBD1 (6 bases). Germline V CDR1 and CDR2: MNHEY, SMNVEV (reference sequence). CDR3 length equals 14 residues. V gave up 1 base and J gave up 8 bases, with 11 bases separating them. CDR3 in amino acids: CASSLFGGAEKLFF. DNA of the CDR3: TGTGCCAGCAGTTTATTTGGGGGCGCGGAAAAACTGTTTTTT.

The chain combines TRBV18 with TRBJ2-5, with 11 bases that match TRBD1. Germline V gene data show CDR1 as KGHSH and CDR2 as LQKENI. This CDR3 spans 15 amino acids. Trimming took 2 bases from V and 5 from J; bases not matched to a gene: 4. The CDR3 sequence is CASSPGTGGGETQYF. For the CDR3, the DNA is TGTGCCAGCTCACCAGGGACAGGGGGAGGCGAGACCCAGTACTTC.

In its sample, this clone was seen once. The V gene is TRBV6-2 or TRBV6-3, the J gene TRBJ2-7; tentatively, D is TRBD2 (6 bases). V lost 2 bases and J 4 bases, leaving 18 bases between the germline ends. Looked up from germline, CDR1 is MNHEY and CDR2 is SVGEGT. CDR3 length equals 16 residues. The CDR3, as DNA: TGTGCCAGCAGTTACGCTCAGGGAGGACTTCGGTACGAGCAGTACTTC. Residues: CASSYAQGGLRYEQYF.